These T cell receptor beta chains were read from a single sample in a study of T cell changes during pregnancy in multiple sclerosis. TCRdb's table, derived via immunoSEQ multiplex PCR, lists solely in-frame clones and lacks some. Of more than 35,000 clones in the sample, 88% are singletons; the top ten hold about 5.4%. This material consisted of CD8+ T cells from peripheral blood mononuclear cells, taken after pregnancy. Receptor source: a female donor in good health, enrolled as a control in a pregnancy study. Both conserved end residues are part of each CDR3. The order of the fields is CDR3 protein, CDR3 DNA, V gene, clone size, CDR3 length, J gene, D gene. The D gene is left open where the match is weak. Clone size appears in some rows only: once, few, many, or a class for an expanded clone.

CDR3: CASTEQTAYGYTF
DNA: TGTGCCAGCACCGAACAGACGGCCTATGGCTACACCTTC
V: TRBV2
size: -
length: 13
J: TRBJ1-2
D: -

CDR3: CASSKSGTRSNQPQHF
DNA: TGTGCCAGCAGCAAGTCGGGGACAAGGAGCAATCAGCCCCAGCATTTT
V: TRBV21-1
size: -
length: 16
J: TRBJ1-5
D: -

CDR3: CASSFAGLQYF
DNA: TGCGCCAGCAGCTTTGCGGGTCTGCAGTACTTC
V: TRBV5-1
size: -
length: 11
J: TRBJ2-7
D: -

CDR3: CASSSGTAQFF
DNA: TGCGCCAGCAGCTCTGGGACAGCCCAGTTCTTC
V: TRBV5-1
size: -
length: 11
J: TRBJ2-1
D: TRBD1

CDR3: CASGGSDGKLFF
DNA: TGTGCCAGCGGGGGGAGCGATGGGAAACTGTTTTTT
V: TRBV2
size: -
length: 12
J: TRBJ1-4
D: -

CDR3: CASRSLAGGFTDTQYF
DNA: TGTGCCAGCAGGTCCTTAGCGGGGGGCTTCACAGATACGCAGTATTTT
V: TRBV4-2
size: -
length: 16
J: TRBJ2-3
D: TRBD2

CDR3: CASSLVRDRGPEAFF
DNA: TGTGCCAGCAGCTTAGTCCGGGACAGGGGACCTGAAGCTTTCTTT
V: TRBV7-9
size: -
length: 15
J: TRBJ1-1
D: TRBD1

CDR3: CASSDSFDGYTF
DNA: TGTGCCAGCAGCGACAGTTTCGATGGCTACACCTTC
V: TRBV27
size: -
length: 12
J: TRBJ1-2
D: -

CDR3: CASSVAGQGLQNTEAFF
DNA: TGTGCCAGCAGCGTAGCCGGGCAGGGACTTCAGAACACTGAAGCTTTCTTT
V: TRBV9
size: -
length: 17
J: TRBJ1-1
D: -

CDR3: CASSDRFTTNEKLFF
DNA: TGTGCCAGCTCGGACAGGTTTACAACTAATGAAAAACTGTTTTTT
V: TRBV19
size: -
length: 15
J: TRBJ1-4
D: TRBD1

CDR3: CASSSSGGEKLFF
DNA: TGTGCCAGCAGTTCCTCAGGGGGGGAAAAACTGTTTTTT
V: TRBV27
size: once
length: 13
J: TRBJ1-4
D: TRBD1

CDR3: CAWGQGTYVEQYF
DNA: TGTGCCTGGGGACAGGGCACATATGTTGAGCAGTACTTC
V: TRBV30
size: -
length: 13
J: TRBJ2-7
D: TRBD1

CDR3: CASSFSGTEGTGELFF
DNA: TGCGCCAGCAGCTTCTCCGGGACAGAAGGCACCGGGGAGCTGTTTTTT
V: TRBV5-1
size: -
length: 16
J: TRBJ2-2
D: TRBD1

CDR3: CASSDRGQETQYF
DNA: TGTGCCAGTAGTGACAGGGGGCAAGAGACCCAGTACTTC
V: TRBV19
size: -
length: 13
J: TRBJ2-5
D: TRBD1

CDR3: CASSTVPTVGYGGEQYF
DNA: TGTGCCAGCAGCACCGTACCGACAGTCGGGTACGGTGGCGAGCAGTACTTC
V: TRBV5-6
size: -
length: 17
J: TRBJ2-7
D: -

CDR3: CASRPVLAGGTYEQYF
DNA: TGTGCCAGCCGCCCCGTGCTAGCGGGGGGGACCTACGAGCAGTACTTC
V: TRBV19
size: -
length: 16
J: TRBJ2-7
D: TRBD2

CDR3: CASSTGTEAFF
DNA: TGTGCCAGCAGCACGGGCACTGAAGCTTTCTTT
V: TRBV9
size: -
length: 11
J: TRBJ1-1
D: -